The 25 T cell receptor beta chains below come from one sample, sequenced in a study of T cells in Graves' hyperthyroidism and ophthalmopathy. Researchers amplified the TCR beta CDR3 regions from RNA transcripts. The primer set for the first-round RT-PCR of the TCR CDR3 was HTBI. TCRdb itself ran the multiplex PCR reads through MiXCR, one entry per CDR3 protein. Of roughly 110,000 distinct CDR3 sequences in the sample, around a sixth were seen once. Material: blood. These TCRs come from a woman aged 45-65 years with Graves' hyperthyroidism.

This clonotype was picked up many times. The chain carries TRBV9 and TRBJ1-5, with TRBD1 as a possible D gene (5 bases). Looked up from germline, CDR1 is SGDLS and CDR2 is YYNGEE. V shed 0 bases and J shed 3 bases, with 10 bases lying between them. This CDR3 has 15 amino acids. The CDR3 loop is CASSVGRGANQPQHF. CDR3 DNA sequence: TGTGCCAGCAGCGTAGGTCGAGGGGCCAATCAGCCCCAGCATTTT.

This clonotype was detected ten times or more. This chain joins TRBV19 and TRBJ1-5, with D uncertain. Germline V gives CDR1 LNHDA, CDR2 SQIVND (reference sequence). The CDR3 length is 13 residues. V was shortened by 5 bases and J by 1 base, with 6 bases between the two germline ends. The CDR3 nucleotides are TGTGCCAGTAGTCCACAAAGCAATCAGCCCCAGCATTTT. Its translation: CASSPQSNQPQHF.

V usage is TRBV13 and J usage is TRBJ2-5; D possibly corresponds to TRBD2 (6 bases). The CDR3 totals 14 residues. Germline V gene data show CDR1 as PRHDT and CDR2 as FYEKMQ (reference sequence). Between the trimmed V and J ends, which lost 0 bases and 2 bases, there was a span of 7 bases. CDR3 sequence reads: CASSLGAGQETQYF. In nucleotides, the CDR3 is TGTGCCAGCAGCTTAGGGGCGGGACAAGAGACCCAGTACTTC.

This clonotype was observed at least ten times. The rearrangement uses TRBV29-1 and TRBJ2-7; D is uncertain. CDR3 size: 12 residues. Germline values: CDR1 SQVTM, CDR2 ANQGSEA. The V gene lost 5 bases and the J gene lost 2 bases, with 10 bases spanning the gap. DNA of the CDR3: TGCAGCGTTCTTCACCAGCCCTACGAGCAGTACTTC. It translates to CSVLHQPYEQYF.

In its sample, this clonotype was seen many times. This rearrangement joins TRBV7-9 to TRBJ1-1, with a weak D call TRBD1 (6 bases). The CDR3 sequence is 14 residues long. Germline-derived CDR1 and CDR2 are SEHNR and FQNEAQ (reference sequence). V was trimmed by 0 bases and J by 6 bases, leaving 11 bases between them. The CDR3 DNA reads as TGTGCCAGCAGCTTAGCCCAGGGGAAGGCTGAAGCTTTCTTT. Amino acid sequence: CASSLAQGKAEAFF.

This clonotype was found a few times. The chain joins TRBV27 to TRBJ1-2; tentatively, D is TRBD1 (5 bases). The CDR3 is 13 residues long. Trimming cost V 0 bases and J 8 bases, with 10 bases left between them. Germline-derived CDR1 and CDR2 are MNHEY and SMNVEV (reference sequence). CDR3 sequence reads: CASSLSQGRGYTF. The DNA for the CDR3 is TGTGCCAGCAGTTTATCCCAGGGAAGAGGCTACACCTTC.

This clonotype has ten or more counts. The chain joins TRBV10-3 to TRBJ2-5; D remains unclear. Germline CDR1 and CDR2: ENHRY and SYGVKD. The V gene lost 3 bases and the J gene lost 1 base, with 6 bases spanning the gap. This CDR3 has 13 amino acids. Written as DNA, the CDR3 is TGTGCCATCAGTGACTGGGCCCAAGAGACCCAGTACTTC. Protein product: CAISDWAQETQYF.

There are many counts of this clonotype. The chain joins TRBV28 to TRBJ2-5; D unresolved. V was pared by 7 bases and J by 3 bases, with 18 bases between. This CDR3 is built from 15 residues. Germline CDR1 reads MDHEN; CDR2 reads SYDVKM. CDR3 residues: CASNRLAASEETQYF. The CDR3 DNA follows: TGTGCCAGCAATAGGCTTGCGGCTTCGGAAGAGACCCAGTACTTC.

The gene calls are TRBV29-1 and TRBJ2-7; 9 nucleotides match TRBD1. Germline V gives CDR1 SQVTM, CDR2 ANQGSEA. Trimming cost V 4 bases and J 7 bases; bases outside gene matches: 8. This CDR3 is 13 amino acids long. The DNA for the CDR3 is TGCAGCGTTGGAAAGGGACAGGGATTAGAGCAGTACGTC. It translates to CSVGKGQGLEQYV.

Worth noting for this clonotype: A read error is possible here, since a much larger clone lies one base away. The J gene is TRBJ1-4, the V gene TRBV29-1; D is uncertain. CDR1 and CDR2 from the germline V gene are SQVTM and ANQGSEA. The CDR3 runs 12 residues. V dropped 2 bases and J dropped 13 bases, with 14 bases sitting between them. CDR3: CSVEPQRGLLFF. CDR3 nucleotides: TGCAGCGTTGAACCGCAACGGGGTTTACTGTTTTTT.

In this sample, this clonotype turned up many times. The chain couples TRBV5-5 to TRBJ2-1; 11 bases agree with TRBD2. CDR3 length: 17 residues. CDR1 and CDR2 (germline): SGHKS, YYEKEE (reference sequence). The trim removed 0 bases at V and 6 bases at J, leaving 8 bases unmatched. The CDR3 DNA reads TGTGCCAGCAGCTTGGGACTGGGGACTAGCGGACTCAATGAGCAGTTCTTC. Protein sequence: CASSLGLGTSGLNEQFF.

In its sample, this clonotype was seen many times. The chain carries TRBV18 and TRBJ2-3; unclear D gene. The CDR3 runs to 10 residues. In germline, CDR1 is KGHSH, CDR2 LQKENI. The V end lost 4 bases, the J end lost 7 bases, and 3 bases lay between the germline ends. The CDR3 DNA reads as TGTGCCAGCTCACAAAATACGCAGTATTTT. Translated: CASSQNTQYF.

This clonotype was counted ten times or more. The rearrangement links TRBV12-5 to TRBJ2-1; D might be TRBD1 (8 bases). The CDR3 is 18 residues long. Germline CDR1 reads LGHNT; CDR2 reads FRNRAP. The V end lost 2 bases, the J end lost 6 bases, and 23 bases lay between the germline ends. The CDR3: CASGLTGGVGAGFNEQFF. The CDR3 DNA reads TGTGCTAGTGGTTTGACAGGGGGGGTCGGAGCTGGTTTCAATGAGCAGTTCTTC.

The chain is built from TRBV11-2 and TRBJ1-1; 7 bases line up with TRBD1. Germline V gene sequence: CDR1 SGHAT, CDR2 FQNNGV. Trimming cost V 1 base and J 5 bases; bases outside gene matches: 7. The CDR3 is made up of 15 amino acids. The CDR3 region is CASSLGQGVITEAFF. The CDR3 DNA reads TGTGCCAGCAGCTTAGGCCAGGGGGTTATAACTGAAGCTTTCTTT.

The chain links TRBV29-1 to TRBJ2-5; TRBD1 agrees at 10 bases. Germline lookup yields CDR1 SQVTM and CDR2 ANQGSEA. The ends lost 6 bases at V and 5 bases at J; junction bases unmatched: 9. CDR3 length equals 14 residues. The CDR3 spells CSVPGQGMQETQYF. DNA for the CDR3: TGCAGCGTGCCGGGACAGGGGATGCAGGAGACCCAGTACTTC. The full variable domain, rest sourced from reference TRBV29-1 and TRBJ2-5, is SAVISQKPSRDICQRGTSLTIQCQVDSQVTMMFWYRQQPGQSLTLIATANQGSEATYESGFVIDKFPISRPNLTFSTLTVSNMSPEDSSIYLCSVPGQGMQETQYFGPGTRLLVL.

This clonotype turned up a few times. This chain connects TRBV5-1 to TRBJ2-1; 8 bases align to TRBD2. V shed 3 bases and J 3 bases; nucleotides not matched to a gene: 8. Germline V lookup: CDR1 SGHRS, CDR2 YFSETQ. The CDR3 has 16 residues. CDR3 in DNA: TGCGCCAGCAGCTCGGGGCTTACTAGCGGCTACAATGAGCAGTTCTTC. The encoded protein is CASSSGLTSGYNEQFF.

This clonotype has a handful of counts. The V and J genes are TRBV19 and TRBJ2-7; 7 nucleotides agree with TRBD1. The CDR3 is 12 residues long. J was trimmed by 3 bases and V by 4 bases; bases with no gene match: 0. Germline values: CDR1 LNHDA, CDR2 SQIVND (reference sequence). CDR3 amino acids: CASSRDSYEQYF. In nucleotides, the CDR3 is TGTGCCAGTAGTAGGGACAGCTACGAGCAGTACTTC. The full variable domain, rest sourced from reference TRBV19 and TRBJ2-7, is DGGITQSPKYLFRKEGQNVTLSCEQNLNHDAMYWYRQDPGQGLRLIYYSQIVNDFQKGDIAEGYSVSREKKESFPLTVTSAQKNPTAFYLCASSRDSYEQYFGPGTRLTVT.

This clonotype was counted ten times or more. The CDR3 loop is CASSSEGQGAHYGYTF. The CDR3 DNA reads as TGTGCCAGCAGCTCCGAAGGTCAGGGGGCCCACTATGGCTACACCTTC. The chain employs TRBV13 and TRBJ1-2; 8 bases are a match to TRBD1. Trimming cost V 4 bases and J 3 bases; bases outside gene matches: 10. The CDR3 contains 16 residues. From germline, CDR1 is PRHDT and CDR2 FYEKMQ (reference sequence).

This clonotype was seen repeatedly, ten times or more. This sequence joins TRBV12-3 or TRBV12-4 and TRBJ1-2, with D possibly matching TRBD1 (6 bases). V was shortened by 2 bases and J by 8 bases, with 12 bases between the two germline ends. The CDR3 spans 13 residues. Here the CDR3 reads CASSLQAGDGYTF. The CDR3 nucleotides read TGTGCCAGCAGTTTACAGGCAGGGGACGGCTACACCTTC.

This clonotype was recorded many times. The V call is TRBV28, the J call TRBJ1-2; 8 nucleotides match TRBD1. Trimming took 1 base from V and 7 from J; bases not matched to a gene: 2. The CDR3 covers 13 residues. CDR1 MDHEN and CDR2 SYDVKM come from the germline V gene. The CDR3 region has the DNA TGTGCCAGCAGTTTATTGACAGGGGTTGGCTACACCTTC. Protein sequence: CASSLLTGVGYTF.

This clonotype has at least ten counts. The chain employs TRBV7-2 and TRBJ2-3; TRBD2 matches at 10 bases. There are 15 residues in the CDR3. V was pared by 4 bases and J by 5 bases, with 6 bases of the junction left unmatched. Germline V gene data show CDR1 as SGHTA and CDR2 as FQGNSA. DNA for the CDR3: TGTGCCAGCAGCTATCTAGCGGGAGCCGTAGATACGCAGTATTTT. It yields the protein CASSYLAGAVDTQYF.

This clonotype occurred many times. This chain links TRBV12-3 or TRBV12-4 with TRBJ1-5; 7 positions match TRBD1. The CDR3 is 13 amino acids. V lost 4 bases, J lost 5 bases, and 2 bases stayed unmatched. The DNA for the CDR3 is TGTGCCAGCAGTTCCGACAGGGATCAGCCCCAGCATTTT. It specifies CASSSDRDQPQHF.

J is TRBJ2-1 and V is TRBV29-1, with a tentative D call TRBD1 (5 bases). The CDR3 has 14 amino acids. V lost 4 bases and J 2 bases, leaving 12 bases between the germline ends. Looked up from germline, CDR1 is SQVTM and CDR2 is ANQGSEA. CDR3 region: CSVGIRGAYNEQFF. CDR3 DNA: TGCAGCGTTGGTATTAGGGGCGCCTACAATGAGCAGTTCTTC.

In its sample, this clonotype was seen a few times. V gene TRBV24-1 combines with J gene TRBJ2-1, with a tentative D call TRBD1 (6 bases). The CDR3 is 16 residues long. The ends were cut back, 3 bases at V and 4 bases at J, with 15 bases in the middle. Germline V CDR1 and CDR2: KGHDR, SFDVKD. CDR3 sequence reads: CATSDPTGASYNEQFF. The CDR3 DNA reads TGTGCCACCAGTGATCCGACAGGAGCTTCTTACAATGAGCAGTTCTTC.

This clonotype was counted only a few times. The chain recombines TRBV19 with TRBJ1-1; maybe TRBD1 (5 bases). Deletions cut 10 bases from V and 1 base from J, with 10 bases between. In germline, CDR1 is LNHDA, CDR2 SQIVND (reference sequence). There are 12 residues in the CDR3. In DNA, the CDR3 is TGTGCCACCAAGACAGCGAACACTGAAGCTTTCTTT. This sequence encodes CATKTANTEAFF.